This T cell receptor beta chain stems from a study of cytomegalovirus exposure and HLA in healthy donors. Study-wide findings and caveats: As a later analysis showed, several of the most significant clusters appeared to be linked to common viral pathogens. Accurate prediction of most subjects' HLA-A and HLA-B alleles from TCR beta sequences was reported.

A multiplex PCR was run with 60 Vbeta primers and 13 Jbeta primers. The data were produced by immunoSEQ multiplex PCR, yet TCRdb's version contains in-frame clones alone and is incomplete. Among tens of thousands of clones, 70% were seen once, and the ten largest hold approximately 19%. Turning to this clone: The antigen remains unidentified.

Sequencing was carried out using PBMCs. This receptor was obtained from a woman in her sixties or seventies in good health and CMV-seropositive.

The CDR3, as DNA: TGTGCCAGCAGTAAGGGGGGACAGGGGGAAGGCTACACCTTC. This encodes CASSKGGQGEGYTF. The V call is TRBV6-6, the J call TRBJ1-2; 11 nucleotides match TRBD1. V was pared by 5 bases and J by 8 bases, with 7 bases of the junction left unmatched. Per germline, CDR1 MNHNY and CDR2 SVGAGI (reference sequence). This CDR3 has 14 residues.